This T cell receptor (beta chain) was documented in a study of blood T cells in healthy people across ages. The donors, healthy Caucasians from Russia, were aged roughly 6 to 100. Then a second PCR, running about 6 to 12 cycles, was carried out with a sample-barcoded 5' primer and a J-beta primer mix. Using its own MiXCR run on the 5' RACE reads, TCRdb lists one record per CDR3 protein. The sample has 500,000 to 650,000 distinct CDR3 sequences, about 28% seen once; the top ten hold approximately 3.6%. This sample also appeared in a second study, on T cells of mothers and their children. From that second work: Versus unrelated pairs, overlap was slightly higher in related mother-child pairs, without reaching significance.

Sequencing was performed on blood. The clonotype was recovered from a boy aged 2 to 10 in good health.

CDR3 nucleotides: TGCGCCAGCAGCTTGGCCGACAGGAGCCATGAAAAACTGTTTTTT. Translation gives CASSLADRSHEKLFF. V and J are TRBV5-1 and TRBJ1-4, with D maybe TRBD1 (6 bases). Germline CDR1 and CDR2: SGHRS and YFSETQ. Trimming took 0 bases from V and 6 from J, leaving 12 bases between them. This CDR3 spans 15 amino acids.